This T cell receptor beta chain derives from a study of T cell responses to AZD1222 COVID-19 vaccine. Study outcomes and limitations: At baseline, seropositivity was found in only a handful of AZD1222 recipients. The study reported that nearly half of spike-specific TCRs target unmutated variant regions. Possibly, clonal diversity was underestimated; donors were largely white British and included more females.

Worth noting for this clone: Its specificity is unknown.

Germline V CDR1 and CDR2: MNHGY, SAAAGT. The CDR3 is made up of 15 amino acids. Trimming removed 9 bases from V and 3 bases from J; junction bases left unmatched: 12. Some clones are missing from TCRdb's copy, which holds only in-frame ones; the method was immunoSEQ multiplex PCR. The top ten clones hold more than 1.5% of a sample with about 100,000 clones, about nine tenths of them seen once. The material sequenced was peripheral blood, taken on day 0 of AZD1222 vaccination. The TCR originated in an adult in good health. The rearrangement uses TRBV6-8 and TRBJ2-3, with TRBD2 matching 7 bases. CDR3 amino acids: CARPVRELGTDTQYF. The DNA for the CDR3 is TGTGCCAGGCCTGTGCGGGAGCTTGGTACAGATACGCAGTATTTT.